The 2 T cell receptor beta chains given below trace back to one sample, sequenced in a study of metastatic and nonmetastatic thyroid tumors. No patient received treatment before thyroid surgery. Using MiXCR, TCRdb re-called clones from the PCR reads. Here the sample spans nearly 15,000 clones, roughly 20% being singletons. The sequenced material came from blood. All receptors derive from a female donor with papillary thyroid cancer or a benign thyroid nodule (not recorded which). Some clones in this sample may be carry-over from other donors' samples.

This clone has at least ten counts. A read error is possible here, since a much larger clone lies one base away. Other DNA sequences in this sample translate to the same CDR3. The CDR3 sequence is CASSPPQGGGVEQYF. CDR3 nucleotides: TGTGCCAGCAGCCCACCGCAGGGTGGAGGAGTCGAGCAGTACTTC. The chain is built from TRBV28 and TRBJ2-7, with D perhaps matching TRBD1 or TRBD2 (5 bases each). The length of the CDR3 is 15 residues. The V gene lost 6 bases and the J gene lost 6 bases, with 21 bases spanning the gap. Looked up from germline, CDR1 is MDHEN and CDR2 is SYDVKM.

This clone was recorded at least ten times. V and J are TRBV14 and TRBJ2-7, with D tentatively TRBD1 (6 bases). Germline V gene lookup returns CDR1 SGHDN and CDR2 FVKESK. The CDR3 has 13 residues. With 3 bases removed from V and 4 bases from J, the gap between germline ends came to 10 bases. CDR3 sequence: CASSQIDRYEQYF. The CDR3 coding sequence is TGTGCCAGCAGCCAGATCGACAGGTACGAGCAGTACTTC.